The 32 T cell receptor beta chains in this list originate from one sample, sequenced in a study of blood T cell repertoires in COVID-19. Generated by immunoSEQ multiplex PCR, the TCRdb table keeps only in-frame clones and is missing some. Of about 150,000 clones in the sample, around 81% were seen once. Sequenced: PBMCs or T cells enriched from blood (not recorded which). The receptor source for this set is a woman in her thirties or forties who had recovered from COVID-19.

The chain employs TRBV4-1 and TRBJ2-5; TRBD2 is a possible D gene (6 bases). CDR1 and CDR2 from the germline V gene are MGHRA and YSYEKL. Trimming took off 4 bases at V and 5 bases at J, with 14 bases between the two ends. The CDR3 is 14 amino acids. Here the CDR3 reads CASSLFGGDETQYF. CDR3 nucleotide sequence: TGCGCCAGCAGCCTTTTTGGAGGGGACGAGACCCAGTACTTC.

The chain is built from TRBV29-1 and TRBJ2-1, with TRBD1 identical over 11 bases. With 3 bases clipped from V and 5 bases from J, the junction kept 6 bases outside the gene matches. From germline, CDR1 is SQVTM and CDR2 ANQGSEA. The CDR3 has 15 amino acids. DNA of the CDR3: TGCAGCGTTGAGGCCGGGACAGGGGGGGACAATGAGCAGTTCTTC. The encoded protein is CSVEAGTGGDNEQFF.

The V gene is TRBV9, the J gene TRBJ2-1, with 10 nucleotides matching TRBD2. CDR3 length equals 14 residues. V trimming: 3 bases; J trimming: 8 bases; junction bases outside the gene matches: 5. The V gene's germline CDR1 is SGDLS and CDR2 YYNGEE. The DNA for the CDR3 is TGTGCCAGCAGCGCGGGGACTAGCGTGCATGAGCAGTTCTTC. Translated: CASSAGTSVHEQFF.

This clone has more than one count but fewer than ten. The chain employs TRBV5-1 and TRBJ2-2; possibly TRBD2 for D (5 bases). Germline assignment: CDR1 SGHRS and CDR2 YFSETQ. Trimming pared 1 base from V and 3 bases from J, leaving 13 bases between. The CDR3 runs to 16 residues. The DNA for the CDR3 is TGCGCCAGCAGCTTGCCTAGCTACTCTTACACCGGGGAGCTGTTTTTT. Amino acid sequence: CASSLPSYSYTGELFF.

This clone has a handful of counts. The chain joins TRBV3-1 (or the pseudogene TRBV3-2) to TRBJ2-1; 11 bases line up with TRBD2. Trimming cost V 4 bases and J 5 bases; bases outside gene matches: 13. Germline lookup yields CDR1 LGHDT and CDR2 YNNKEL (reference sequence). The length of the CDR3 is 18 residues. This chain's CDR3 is CASSPGRLAGGLHNEQFF. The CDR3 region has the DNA TGTGCCAGCAGCCCCGGAAGGCTAGCGGGGGGACTACACAATGAGCAGTTCTTC.

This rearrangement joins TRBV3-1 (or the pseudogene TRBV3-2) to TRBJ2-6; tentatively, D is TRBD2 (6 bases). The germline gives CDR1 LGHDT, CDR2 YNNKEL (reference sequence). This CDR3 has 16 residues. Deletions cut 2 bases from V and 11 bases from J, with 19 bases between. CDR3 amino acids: CASSQLRGLVFDVLTF. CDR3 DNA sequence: TGTGCCAGCAGCCAACTAAGGGGACTCGTTTTTGACGTCCTGACTTTC.

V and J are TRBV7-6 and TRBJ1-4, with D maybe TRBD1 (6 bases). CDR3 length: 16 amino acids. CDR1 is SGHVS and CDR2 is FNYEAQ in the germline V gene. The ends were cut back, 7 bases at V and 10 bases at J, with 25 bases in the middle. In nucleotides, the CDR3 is TGTGCCAGCAATAGAGGGCAGGGGTTAGAGGACGGAAAACTGTTTTTT. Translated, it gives CASNRGQGLEDGKLFF.

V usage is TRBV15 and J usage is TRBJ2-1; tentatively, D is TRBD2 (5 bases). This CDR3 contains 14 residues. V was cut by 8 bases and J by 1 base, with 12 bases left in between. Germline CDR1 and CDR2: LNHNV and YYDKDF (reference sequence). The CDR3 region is CATSTSLSYNEQFF. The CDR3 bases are TGTGCCACCTCTACTAGTTTATCCTACAATGAGCAGTTCTTC.

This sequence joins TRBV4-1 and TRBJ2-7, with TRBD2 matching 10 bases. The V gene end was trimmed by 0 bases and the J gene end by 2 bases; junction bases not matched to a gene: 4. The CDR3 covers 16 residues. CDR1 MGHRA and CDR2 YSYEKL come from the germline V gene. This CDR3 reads CASSQDGLAGAYEQYF. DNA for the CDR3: TGCGCCAGCAGCCAAGATGGGCTAGCGGGGGCCTACGAGCAGTACTTC.

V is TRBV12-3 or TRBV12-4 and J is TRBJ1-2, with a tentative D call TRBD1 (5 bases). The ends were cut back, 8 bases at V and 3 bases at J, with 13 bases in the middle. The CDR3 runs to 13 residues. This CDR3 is CASGGGLDYGYTF. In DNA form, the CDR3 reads TGTGCCAGCGGGGGAGGTCTGGACTATGGCTACACCTTC.

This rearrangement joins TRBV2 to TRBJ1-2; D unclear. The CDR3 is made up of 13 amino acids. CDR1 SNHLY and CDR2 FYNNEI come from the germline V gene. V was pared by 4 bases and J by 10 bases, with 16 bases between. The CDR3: CASSVSGKRDYTF. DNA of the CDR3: TGTGCCAGCAGTGTTTCGGGGAAAAGGGACTACACCTTC.

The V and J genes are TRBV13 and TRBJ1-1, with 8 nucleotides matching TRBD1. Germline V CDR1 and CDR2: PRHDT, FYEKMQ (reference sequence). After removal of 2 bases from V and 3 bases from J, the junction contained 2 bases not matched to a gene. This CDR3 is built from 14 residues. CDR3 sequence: CASSLQTGDTEAFF. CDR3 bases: TGTGCCAGCAGCTTACAGACAGGGGACACTGAAGCTTTCTTT.

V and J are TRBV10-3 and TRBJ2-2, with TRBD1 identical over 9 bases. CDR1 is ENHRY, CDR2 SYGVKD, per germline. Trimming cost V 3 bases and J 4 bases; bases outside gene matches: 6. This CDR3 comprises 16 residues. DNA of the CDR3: TGTGCCATCAGTGACGCCGGGACAGGGCGCACCGGGGAGCTGTTTTTT. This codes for CAISDAGTGRTGELFF.

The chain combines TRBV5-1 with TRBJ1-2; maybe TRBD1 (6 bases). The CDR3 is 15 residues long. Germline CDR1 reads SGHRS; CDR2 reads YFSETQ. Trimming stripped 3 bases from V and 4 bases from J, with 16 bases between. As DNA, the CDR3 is TGCGCCAGCAGCTCAGCACAGGGTGGGGGCTATGGCTACACCTTC. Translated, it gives CASSSAQGGGYGYTF. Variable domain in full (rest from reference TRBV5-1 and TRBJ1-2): KAGVTQTPRYLIKTRGQQVTLSCSPISGHRSVSWYQQTPGQGLQFLFEYFSETQRNKGNFPGRFSGRQFSNSRSEMNVSTLELGDSALYLCASSSAQGGGYGYTFGSGTRLTVV.

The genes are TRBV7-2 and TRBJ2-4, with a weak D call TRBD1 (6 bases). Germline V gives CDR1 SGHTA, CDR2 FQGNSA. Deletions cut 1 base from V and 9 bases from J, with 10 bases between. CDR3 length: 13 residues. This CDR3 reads CASSLEGVGIQYF. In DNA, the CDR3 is TGTGCCAGCAGCTTAGAGGGGGTCGGCATTCAGTACTTC.

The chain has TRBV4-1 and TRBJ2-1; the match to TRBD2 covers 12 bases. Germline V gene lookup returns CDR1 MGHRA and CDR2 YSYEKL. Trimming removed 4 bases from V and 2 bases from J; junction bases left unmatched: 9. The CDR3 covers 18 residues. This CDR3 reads CASSRRLAGEGAYNEQFF. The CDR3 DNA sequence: TGCGCCAGCAGCCGACGACTAGCGGGAGAGGGGGCCTACAATGAGCAGTTCTTC.

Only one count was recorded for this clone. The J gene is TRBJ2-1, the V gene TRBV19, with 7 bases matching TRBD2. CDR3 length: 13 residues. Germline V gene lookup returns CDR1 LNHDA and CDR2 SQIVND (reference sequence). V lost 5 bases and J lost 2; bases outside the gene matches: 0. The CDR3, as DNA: TGTGCCAGTAGTCGGGGGGCCTACAATGAGCAGTTCTTC. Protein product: CASSRGAYNEQFF.

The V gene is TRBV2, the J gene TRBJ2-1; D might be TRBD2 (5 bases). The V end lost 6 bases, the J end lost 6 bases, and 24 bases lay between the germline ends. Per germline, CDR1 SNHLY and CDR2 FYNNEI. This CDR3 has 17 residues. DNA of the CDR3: TGTGCCAGCAGCTCAGAGGAAGGGTCCGCTGGACTCAATGAGCAGTTCTTC. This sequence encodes CASSSEEGSAGLNEQFF.

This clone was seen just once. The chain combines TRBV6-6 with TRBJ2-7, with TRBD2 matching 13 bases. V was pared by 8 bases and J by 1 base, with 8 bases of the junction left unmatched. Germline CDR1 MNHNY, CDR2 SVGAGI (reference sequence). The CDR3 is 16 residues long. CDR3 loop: CASGLAGDSGSYEQYF. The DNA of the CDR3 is TGTGCCAGCGGACTAGCGGGAGACTCGGGGTCCTACGAGCAGTACTTC.

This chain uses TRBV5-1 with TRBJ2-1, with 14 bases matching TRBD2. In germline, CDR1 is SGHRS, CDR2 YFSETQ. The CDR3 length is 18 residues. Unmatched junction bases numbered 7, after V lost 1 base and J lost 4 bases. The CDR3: CASSLRTSGGTLYNEQFF. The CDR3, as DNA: TGCGCCAGCAGCTTGAGGACTAGCGGGGGGACTTTATACAATGAGCAGTTCTTC.

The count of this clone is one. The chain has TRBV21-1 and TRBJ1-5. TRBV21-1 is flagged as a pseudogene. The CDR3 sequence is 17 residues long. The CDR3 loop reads CASSPRGGYDGKQPQHF. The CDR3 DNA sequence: TGTGCCAGCAGCCCACGCGGGGGTTATGACGGAAAGCAGCCCCAGCATTTT.

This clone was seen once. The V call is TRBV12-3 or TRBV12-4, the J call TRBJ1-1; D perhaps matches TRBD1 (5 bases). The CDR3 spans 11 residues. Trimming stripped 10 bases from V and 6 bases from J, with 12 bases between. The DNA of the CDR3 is TGTGCCACCATGACAGAAGCTGAAGCTTTCTTT. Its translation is CATMTEAEAFF.

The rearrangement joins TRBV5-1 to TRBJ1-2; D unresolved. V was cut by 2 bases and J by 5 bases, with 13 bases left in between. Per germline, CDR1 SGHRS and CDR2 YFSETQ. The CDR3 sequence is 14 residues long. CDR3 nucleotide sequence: TGCGCCAGCAGCTTAAACAGCCAGGCTTATGGCTACACCTTC. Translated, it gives CASSLNSQAYGYTF.

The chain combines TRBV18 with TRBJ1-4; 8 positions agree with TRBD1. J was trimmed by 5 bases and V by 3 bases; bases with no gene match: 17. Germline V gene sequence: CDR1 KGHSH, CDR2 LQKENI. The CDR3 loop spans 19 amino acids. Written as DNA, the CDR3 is TGTGCCAGCTCACCCTCTCGGACGGGACAGGTCTTACGAAATGAAAAACTGTTTTTT. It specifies CASSPSRTGQVLRNEKLFF.

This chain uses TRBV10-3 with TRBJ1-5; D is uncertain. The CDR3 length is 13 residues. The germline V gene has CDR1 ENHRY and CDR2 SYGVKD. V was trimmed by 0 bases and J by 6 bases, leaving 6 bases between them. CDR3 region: CAISESIIQPQHF. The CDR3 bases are TGTGCCATCAGTGAGTCTATAATTCAGCCCCAGCATTTT.

CDR3 amino acids: CASSDPGVWDTEAFF. CDR3 in DNA: TGTGCCAGCAGTGACCCAGGTGTTTGGGACACTGAAGCTTTCTTT. The chain combines TRBV6-1 with TRBJ1-1; no clear D. Germline CDR1 reads MNHNS; CDR2 reads SASEGT. The CDR3 length is 15 residues. Trimming removed 3 bases from V and 3 bases from J, with 14 bases in between.

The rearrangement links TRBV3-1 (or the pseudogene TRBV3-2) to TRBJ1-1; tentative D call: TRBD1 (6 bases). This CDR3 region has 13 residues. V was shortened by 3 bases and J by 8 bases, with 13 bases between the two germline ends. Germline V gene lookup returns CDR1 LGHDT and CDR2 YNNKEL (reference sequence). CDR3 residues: CASSQAFGTEAFF. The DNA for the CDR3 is TGTGCCAGCAGCCAGGCTTTCGGGACAGAAGCTTTCTTT.

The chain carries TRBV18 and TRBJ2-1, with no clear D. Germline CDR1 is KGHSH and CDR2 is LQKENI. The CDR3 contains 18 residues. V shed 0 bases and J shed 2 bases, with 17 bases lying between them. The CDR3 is CASSPPVGFYDPYNEQFF. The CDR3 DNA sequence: TGTGCCAGCTCACCACCGGTGGGCTTTTACGACCCCTACAATGAGCAGTTCTTC.

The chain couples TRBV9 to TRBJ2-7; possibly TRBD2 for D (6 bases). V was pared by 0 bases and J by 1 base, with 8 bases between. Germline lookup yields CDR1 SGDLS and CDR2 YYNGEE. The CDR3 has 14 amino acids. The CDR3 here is CASSVGAGSYEQYF. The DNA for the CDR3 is TGTGCCAGCAGCGTAGGGGCGGGGTCCTACGAGCAGTACTTC.

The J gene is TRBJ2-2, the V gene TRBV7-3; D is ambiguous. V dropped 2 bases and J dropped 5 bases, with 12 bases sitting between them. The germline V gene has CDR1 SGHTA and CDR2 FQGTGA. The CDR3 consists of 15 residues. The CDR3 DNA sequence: TGTGCCAGCAGCTTATTTACTATTAGGACCGGGGAGCTGTTTTTT. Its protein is CASSLFTIRTGELFF.

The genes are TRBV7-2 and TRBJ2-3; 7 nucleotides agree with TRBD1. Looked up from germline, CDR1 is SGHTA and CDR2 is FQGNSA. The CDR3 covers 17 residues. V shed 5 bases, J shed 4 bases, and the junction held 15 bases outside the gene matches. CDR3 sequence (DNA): TGTGCCAGCAGCATAGTGGTAGGGGGCGCGGGTGCAGATACGCAGTATTTT. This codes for CASSIVVGGAGADTQYF.

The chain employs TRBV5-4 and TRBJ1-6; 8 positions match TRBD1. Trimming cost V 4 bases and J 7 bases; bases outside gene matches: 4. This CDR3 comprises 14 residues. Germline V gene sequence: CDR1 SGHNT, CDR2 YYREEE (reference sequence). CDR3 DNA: TGTGCCAGCAGCAAGGACAGGGACAATTCACCCCTCCACTTT. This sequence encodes CASSKDRDNSPLHF.